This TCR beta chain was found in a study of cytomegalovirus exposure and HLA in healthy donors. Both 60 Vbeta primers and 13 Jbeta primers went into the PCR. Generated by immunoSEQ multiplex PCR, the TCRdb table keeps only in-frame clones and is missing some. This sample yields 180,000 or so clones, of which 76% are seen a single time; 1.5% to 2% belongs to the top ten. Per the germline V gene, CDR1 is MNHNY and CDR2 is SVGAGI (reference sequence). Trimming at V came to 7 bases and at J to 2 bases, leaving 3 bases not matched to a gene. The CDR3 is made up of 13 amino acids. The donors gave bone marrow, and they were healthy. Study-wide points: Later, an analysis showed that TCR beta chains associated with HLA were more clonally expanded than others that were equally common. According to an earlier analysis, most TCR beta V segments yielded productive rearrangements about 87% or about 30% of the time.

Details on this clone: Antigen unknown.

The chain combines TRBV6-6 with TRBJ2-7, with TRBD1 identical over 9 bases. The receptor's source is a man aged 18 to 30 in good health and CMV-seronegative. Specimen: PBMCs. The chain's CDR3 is CASTGQGTYEQYF. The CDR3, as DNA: TGTGCCAGCACCGGACAGGGGACCTACGAGCAGTACTTC.